This T cell receptor (beta chain) was recorded in a study of tumor-infiltrating lymphocytes in primary liver carcinoma. Whole-study context: Maximum tumor diameters ranged from roughly 4 to 11 cm, stage T1-T3 N0M0. Sample yields, roughly 3.5 to 8 million productive TCRbeta reads, were similar across the tissue types.

TCR beta cDNA was prepared out of about 530 ng total RNA by means of a constant-region primer. Each TCR beta library was derived from three nested multiplex PCR rounds that employed slightly modified ARM-PCR. TRBV1-TRBV30 forward primers paired with a C-beta reverse primer drove the first two PCR rounds, roughly 10 cycles each. TCRdb ran MiXCR on the multiplex PCR reads and lists one entry per CDR3 protein. This sample carries tens of thousands of distinct CDR3 sequences, about 75% of them seen once, and the ten largest clones take 38%. General study findings and limits: The 250 largest clones made up significantly more of tumor than blood repertoires (p = 0.039).

This CDR3 comprises 15 residues. Germline CDR1 reads SGHNT; CDR2 reads YENEEA. Co-extraction of both nucleic acids (RNA and DNA) used roughly 19-33 mg of unsorted bulk tissue. Those sampled were patients whose primary liver carcinoma was treated by surgical resection. With regard to this clonotype: Its target is unknown. Germline and junction disagree at one end, which may indicate a read error.

The chain joins TRBV11-3 to TRBJ2-1, with 12 bases that match TRBD2. Sequencing was done on a sample of tumor-adjacent normal liver tissue. The receptor was derived from a woman in her twenties or thirties with primary liver carcinoma and hepatitis B virus infection. Here the CDR3 reads CTSGRLAGVGYEQFF. The CDR3 bases are TGTACCAGCGGCCGACTAGCGGGGGTGGGGTATGAGCAGTTCTTC.